The 21 T cell receptor beta chains given below trace back to one sample, sequenced in a study of blood T cell repertoires in COVID-19. Here immunoSEQ multiplex PCR was the method, and the copy in TCRdb shows in-frame clones only, minus some. The data contain approximately 50,000 clones, about three quarters of them seen just once; the ten biggest clones take up 43%. The specimen was peripheral blood. Receptors originate from a man between 65 and 79 years old with active or convalescent COVID-19.

The chain combines TRBV12-3 or TRBV12-4 with TRBJ2-5; D is possibly TRBD1 (5 bases). V was clipped by 6 bases and J by 2 bases, with 10 bases between them. This CDR3 contains 13 residues. The CDR3, as DNA: TGTGCCAGCAGGAGACAGACTCAAGAGACCCAGTACTTC. Translated: CASRRQTQETQYF.

To note about this clone: An end of the junction differs from the germline gene, which may be a read error. The chain uses TRBV11-3 and TRBJ2-5; a possible D gene is TRBD2 (5 bases). Germline lookup yields CDR1 SGHNT and CDR2 YENEEA. The CDR3 is 14 residues long. Here the CDR3 DNA reads TGTGCCAGCAGCCCGAAGGGTAGTGGGGAGAGCCAGTACTTC. Its translation is CASSPKGSGESQYF.

The count of this clone is one. The chain combines TRBV6-5 with TRBJ1-1, with D possibly TRBD1 on 5 matching bases. CDR1 is MNHEY, CDR2 SVGAGI, per germline. Trimming left V 11 bases short and J 1 base short, with 14 bases between. The CDR3 is made up of 13 amino acids. The CDR3: CAARRGTNTEAFF. Written as DNA, the CDR3 is TGTGCCGCCAGGCGGGGGACGAACACTGAAGCTTTCTTT.

This chain joins TRBV7-2 and TRBJ1-3, with D possibly TRBD1 on 6 matching bases. Trimming shortened V by 0 bases and J by 0 bases, and 6 bases separated the two germline ends. CDR3 size: 15 residues. Looked up from germline, CDR1 is SGHTA and CDR2 is FQGNSA. In nucleotides, the CDR3 is TGTGCCAGCAGCTTAGCGACAGGCTCTGGAAACACCATATATTTT. Encoded protein: CASSLATGSGNTIYF.

The genes are TRBV3-1 (or the pseudogene TRBV3-2) and TRBJ2-7; no clear D. From germline, CDR1 is LGHDT and CDR2 YNNKEL (reference sequence). The V end lost 4 bases, the J end lost 8 bases, and 12 bases lay between the germline ends. This CDR3 has 12 residues. The CDR3, as DNA: TGTGCCAGCAGCCGGCCAGCGACGAAGCAGTACTTC. Translating it yields CASSRPATKQYF.

This clone showed up just once. The chain couples TRBV5-6 to TRBJ1-2; possible D gene TRBD1, 5 bases. Trimming removed 2 bases from V and 5 bases from J, with 16 bases in between. The V gene's germline CDR1 is SGHDT and CDR2 YYEEEE. The CDR3 spans 15 residues. This chain's CDR3 is CASSFGYQGGYGYTF. The CDR3 coding sequence is TGTGCCAGCAGCTTTGGGTATCAGGGAGGGTATGGCTACACCTTC.

V gene TRBV7-2 combines with J gene TRBJ2-5, with D possibly TRBD2 on 7 matching bases. Germline CDR1 reads SGHTA; CDR2 reads FQGNSA. The V end lost 5 bases, the J end lost 5 bases, and 18 bases lay between the germline ends. This CDR3 comprises 15 residues. CDR3 protein: CASSVNGGRRETQYF. CDR3 bases: TGTGCCAGCAGCGTCAACGGGGGGCGCAGGGAGACCCAGTACTTC.

The rearrangement joins TRBV6-6 to TRBJ1-3; no reliable D call. Germline-derived CDR1 and CDR2 are MNHNY and SVGAGI (reference sequence). The ends were cut back, 0 bases at V and 0 bases at J, with 9 bases in the middle. CDR3 size: 16 residues. The CDR3 coding sequence is TGTGCCAGCAGTTACTCTTTCGGGGTCTCTGGAAACACCATATATTTT. Translating gives CASSYSFGVSGNTIYF.

This rearrangement joins TRBV12-5 to TRBJ2-7; TRBD1 matches 7 bases. Germline lookup yields CDR1 LGHNT and CDR2 FRNRAP. The CDR3 runs to 17 residues. J was trimmed by 3 bases and V by 2 bases; bases with no gene match: 13. The CDR3 reads CASGLRRLGDSNYEQYF. CDR3 bases: TGTGCTAGTGGTTTGCGGAGGTTGGGGGACAGTAACTACGAGCAGTACTTC.

The chain combines TRBV19 with TRBJ2-5; D gene uncertain. The CDR3 spans 14 residues. Germline V gene lookup returns CDR1 LNHDA and CDR2 SQIVND (reference sequence). Trimming removed 3 bases from V and 4 bases from J, with 12 bases in between. For the CDR3, the DNA is TGTGCCAGTAGTATCCCCTCATCGGGAGAGACCCAGTACTTC. This sequence encodes CASSIPSSGETQYF.

V is TRBV6-5 and J is TRBJ2-7, with 11 bases that match TRBD1. The CDR3 has 15 residues. V gave up 5 bases and J gave up 3 bases; unmatched junction bases: 6. Germline V CDR1 and CDR2: MNHEY, SVGAGI. The CDR3 bases are TGTGCCAGCAGTAGTGGGACAGGGGGATACTACGAGCAGTACTTC. It translates to CASSSGTGGYYEQYF.

V gene TRBV19 combines with J gene TRBJ2-3, with D unclear. Germline CDR1 reads LNHDA; CDR2 reads SQIVND (reference sequence). Trimming shortened V by 10 bases and J by 1 base, and 9 bases separated the two germline ends. The CDR3 contains 12 residues. The CDR3 here is CATSLRTDTQYF. CDR3 nucleotides: TGTGCCACCAGTTTGCGCACAGATACGCAGTATTTT. The entire variable domain, with the rest obtained from reference TRBV19 and TRBJ2-3, is as follows: DGGITQSPKYLFRKEGQNVTLSCEQNLNHDAMYWYRQDPGQGLRLIYYSQIVNDFQKGDIAEGYSVSREKKESFPLTVTSAQKNPTAFYLCATSLRTDTQYFGPGTRLTVL.

The rearrangement uses TRBV12-3 or TRBV12-4 and TRBJ1-2; 10 bases match TRBD1. Losses at the gene ends were 8 bases for V and 10 bases for J; bases not matched to a gene: 7. The CDR3 is 12 amino acids. The CDR3 region has the DNA TGTGCCAGCTCCGGGACAGGGGCCCCCTACACCTTC. Amino acids: CASSGTGAPYTF.

This clone has a count of ten or more. This rearrangement joins TRBV20-1 to TRBJ2-7, with a weak D call TRBD2 (5 bases). V lost 6 bases and J lost 7, with 13 bases in between. Germline-derived CDR1 and CDR2 are DFQATT and SNEGSKA (reference sequence). The CDR3 length is 11 residues. The CDR3 region is CSAKRSGEQYF. The DNA for the CDR3 is TGCAGTGCGAAAAGATCGGGGGAGCAGTACTTC.

This clone was counted between two and nine times. The rearrangement links TRBV7-9 to TRBJ2-1, with 11 bases that match TRBD2. The CDR3 runs 18 residues. The V gene end was trimmed by 2 bases and the J gene end by 4 bases; junction bases not matched to a gene: 10. From germline, CDR1 is SEHNR and CDR2 FQNEAQ (reference sequence). CDR3 coding DNA: TGTGCCAGCAGCTTAAGCTTACCGACTAGCGGGATATACAATGAGCAGTTCTTC. This encodes CASSLSLPTSGIYNEQFF.

CDR3: CASSDQTRSNEQFF. The CDR3 nucleotides are TGTGCCAGCAGTGACCAGACTAGAAGCAATGAGCAGTTCTTC. The chain recombines TRBV2 with TRBJ2-1, with D possibly TRBD2 on 6 matching bases. The CDR3 has 14 residues. Deletions cut 3 bases from V and 6 bases from J, with 12 bases between. CDR1 is SNHLY and CDR2 is FYNNEI in the germline V gene. Full variable domain (missing parts from reference TRBV2 and TRBJ2-1): EPEVTQTPSHQVTQMGQEVILRCVPISNHLYFYWYRQILGQKVEFLVSFYNNEISEKSEIFDDQFSVERPDGSNFTLKIRSTKLEDSAMYFCASSDQTRSNEQFFGPGTRLTVL.

V usage is TRBV28 and J usage is TRBJ1-2; D gene unclear. V was cut by 5 bases and J by 1 base, with 11 bases left in between. The CDR3 has 14 amino acids. CDR1 is MDHEN, CDR2 SYDVKM, per germline. CDR3 coding DNA: TGTGCCAGCAGTCCCGCGCTAGTTAACTATGGCTACACCTTC. This translates into CASSPALVNYGYTF.

The rearrangement links TRBV19 to TRBJ1-1; 7 positions match TRBD1. Trimming at V came to 5 bases and at J to 5 bases, leaving 8 bases not matched to a gene. Germline V gene lookup returns CDR1 LNHDA and CDR2 SQIVND (reference sequence). The CDR3 spans 14 residues. The CDR3 sequence: CASSPDRARTEAFF. The CDR3, as DNA: TGTGCCAGTAGTCCCGACAGGGCAAGAACTGAAGCTTTCTTT.

The CDR3 here is CATSAGTSGRYYEQYF. CDR3 bases: TGTGCCACCAGTGCAGGGACTAGCGGGAGATACTACGAGCAGTACTTC. The V gene is TRBV24-1, the J gene TRBJ2-7, with 14 bases that match TRBD2. V lost 5 bases and J lost 3; bases outside the gene matches: 5. Germline lookup yields CDR1 KGHDR and CDR2 SFDVKD. CDR3 length: 16 amino acids.

This clone appeared a few times. The rearrangement uses TRBV7-2 and TRBJ2-1; the D gene is possibly TRBD2 (5 bases). The germline V and J ends were trimmed by 3 bases and 3 bases, with 9 bases remaining between them. CDR3 length equals 14 residues. Per the germline V gene, CDR1 is SGHTA and CDR2 is FQGNSA. This CDR3 is CASSFSRGYNEQFF. The CDR3 DNA reads as TGTGCCAGCAGCTTCTCTCGGGGCTACAATGAGCAGTTCTTC.

The chain recombines TRBV4-3 with TRBJ1-1; D might be TRBD1 (5 bases). This CDR3 region has 13 residues. V lost 3 bases to trimming and J lost 1 base, with 6 bases between them. Germline V CDR1 and CDR2: LGHNA, YSLEER. The CDR3 is CASSHDRNTEAFF. In DNA form, the CDR3 reads TGCGCCAGCAGCCACGACAGGAACACTGAAGCTTTCTTT.